This paragraph reports one T cell receptor (beta chain). This CDR3 contains 13 residues. V shed 3 bases and J shed 1 base, with 9 bases lying between them. The germline V gene has CDR1 GTSNPN and CDR2 SVGIG (reference sequence). Patients at the Seattle site were enrolled during active infection and followed longitudinally. This entry belongs to a study of blood T cell repertoires in COVID-19. Overall study context: Samples representing acute and convalescent COVID-19 were sourced from the United States, Italy and Spain. Sources were T cells, B-cell-depleted T cells, or PBMCs; the material itself was cDNA or gDNA.

Per the study methods: From reference gene primer amplification, estimates of nucleated cell counts were derived. Data came from immunoSEQ multiplex PCR; TCRdb stores just in-frame clones and leaves some out. That table is the source of V, J and clone size, and D and trimming were worked out from the DNA. Counted here are about 240,000 clones, roughly 81% occurring once; the ten biggest clones make up 7.5%. The sample comprised peripheral blood. The sequence derives from a woman of 80 years or more with COVID-19, enrolled during active disease. V is TRBV30 and J is TRBJ1-1, with D possibly being TRBD1 (5 bases). CDR3 sequence: CAWSGGGNTEAFF. The CDR3, as DNA: TGTGCCTGGAGCGGGGGGGGGAACACTGAAGCTTTCTTT.